The 18 T cell receptor beta chains below all came from one sample that was sequenced in a study of CD8 T cells in ankylosing spondylitis. Via MiXCR, TCRdb re-called the 5' RACE reads, giving one row per CDR3 protein. The sample lists some 300,000 distinct CDR3 sequences, around 20% occurring once. The specimen was blood, either unsorted or a sorted T cell fraction (not recorded which). Receptors were obtained from a female donor with ankylosing spondylitis or in good health (not recorded which).

This clonotype has a single count. This chain links TRBV7-2 with TRBJ2-5; D uncertain. Germline V gene sequence: CDR1 SGHTA, CDR2 FQGNSA. Trimming shortened V by 5 bases and J by 6 bases, and 13 bases separated the two germline ends. CDR3 length: 13 amino acids. The CDR3 DNA follows: TGTGCCAGCAGCCCCGACCTAGAACAGACCCAGTACTTC. Translated, it gives CASSPDLEQTQYF. The full variable domain, in which reference TRBV7-2 and TRBJ2-5 provide the parts outside the CDR3, is GAGVSQSPSNKVTEKGKDVELRCDPISGHTALYWYRQSLGQGLEFLIYFQGNSAPDKSGLPSDRFSAERTGGSVSTLTIQRTQQEDSAVYLCASSPDLEQTQYFGPGTRLLVL.

At least ten counts were recorded for this clonotype. This chain joins TRBV2 and TRBJ1-6; D may be TRBD1 (5 bases). This CDR3 has 13 amino acids. CDR1 and CDR2 from the germline V gene are SNHLY and FYNNEI. V gave up 1 base and J gave up 10 bases, with 8 bases separating them. The DNA of the CDR3 is TGTGCCAGCAGTGAAGTTAGGGGATCACCCCTCCACTTT. It yields the protein CASSEVRGSPLHF.

The chain employs TRBV29-1 and TRBJ2-5, with 12 bases fitting TRBD1. CDR1 and CDR2 from the germline V gene are SQVTM and ANQGSEA. V gave up 6 bases and J gave up 5 bases; unmatched junction bases: 10. The CDR3 runs 15 residues. This CDR3 is CSVGLGTGGYETQYF. In DNA form, the CDR3 reads TGCAGCGTCGGACTGGGGACAGGGGGCTACGAGACCCAGTACTTC.

A few counts support this clonotype. This chain links TRBV6-5 with TRBJ1-1; no definite D call. This CDR3 is built from 12 residues. V dropped 5 bases and J dropped 3 bases, with 7 bases sitting between them. Germline loops: CDR1 MNHEY, CDR2 SVGAGI. CDR3 sequence (DNA): TGTGCCAGCAGTCGCCTGGACACTGAAGCTTTCTTT. Translating it yields CASSRLDTEAFF.

This clonotype was observed a handful of times. This chain joins TRBV6-5 and TRBJ2-1; the match to TRBD2 covers 9 bases. Germline CDR1 reads MNHEY; CDR2 reads SVGAGI. The V gene end was trimmed by 0 bases and the J gene end by 7 bases; junction bases not matched to a gene: 4. The CDR3 totals 15 residues. CDR3 DNA sequence: TGTGCCAGCAGTTACTCTGGCGGGAGGGGGAATGAGCAGTTCTTC. Protein sequence: CASSYSGGRGNEQFF.

The chain employs TRBV29-1 and TRBJ2-5; possibly TRBD2 for D (5 bases). This CDR3 comprises 13 residues. CDR1 and CDR2 from the germline V gene are SQVTM and ANQGSEA. The germline V and J ends were trimmed by 7 bases and 4 bases, with 16 bases remaining between them. For the CDR3, the DNA is TGCAGCGCCGTAGGCGGGCCAGTAGAGACCCAGTACTTC. Translation gives CSAVGGPVETQYF. The full variable domain, its missing parts supplied by reference TRBV29-1 and TRBJ2-5, is SAVISQKPSRDICQRGTSLTIQCQVDSQVTMMFWYRQQPGQSLTLIATANQGSEATYESGFVIDKFPISRPNLTFSTLTVSNMSPEDSSIYLCSAVGGPVETQYFGPGTRLLVL.

This clonotype appeared a few times. The CDR3 DNA is TGTGCCAGCAGTGATATAAGGTACGAGCAGTACTTC. Amino acids: CASSDIRYEQYF. The V and J genes are TRBV6-1 and TRBJ2-7; no definite D call. This CDR3 has 12 amino acids. V gave up 3 bases and J gave up 4 bases, with 7 bases separating them. Germline lookup yields CDR1 MNHNS and CDR2 SASEGT.

The table lists this clonotype with a few counts. The rearrangement uses TRBV20-1 and TRBJ2-7; TRBD1 matches 7 bases. The CDR3 contains 13 residues. V lost 4 bases and J lost 2; bases outside the gene matches: 5. In germline, CDR1 is DFQATT, CDR2 SNEGSKA (reference sequence). The CDR3 loop reads CSAMTGKAYEQYF. The CDR3, as DNA: TGCAGTGCTATGACAGGGAAAGCCTACGAGCAGTACTTC.

This clonotype was seen more than once but under ten times. V usage is TRBV20-1 and J usage is TRBJ2-5; D unresolved. Germline CDR1 and CDR2: DFQATT and SNEGSKA (reference sequence). V was clipped by 1 base and J by 4 bases, with 7 bases between them. This CDR3 is 12 amino acids long. In nucleotides, the CDR3 is TGCAGTGCTAGAGCCAGCATAGAGACCCAGTACTTC. It yields the protein CSARASIETQYF.

This sequence joins TRBV5-1 and TRBJ2-5, with D possibly TRBD1 on 6 matching bases. Germline loops: CDR1 SGHRS, CDR2 YFSETQ. The V end was cut by 4 bases, the J end by 1 base, with 14 bases between. The CDR3 is 15 residues long. This chain's CDR3 is CASSLADRSQETQYF. The CDR3 DNA reads TGCGCCAGCAGCCTCGCGGACAGAAGCCAAGAGACCCAGTACTTC.

V usage is TRBV9 and J usage is TRBJ2-1; a possible D gene is TRBD2 (6 bases). CDR3 length: 17 residues. Looked up from germline, CDR1 is SGDLS and CDR2 is YYNGEE. V lost 2 bases and J 4 bases, leaving 19 bases between the germline ends. This chain's CDR3 is CASSVSEGPGRYNEQFF. The DNA of the CDR3 is TGTGCCAGCAGCGTCTCCGAAGGCCCTGGGAGGTACAATGAGCAGTTCTTC.

The chain combines TRBV7-2 with TRBJ2-5, with a tentative D call TRBD2 (5 bases). V lost 5 bases, J lost 5 bases, and 24 bases lay in between. Germline CDR1 SGHTA, CDR2 FQGNSA. The CDR3 spans 17 residues. This chain's CDR3 is CASSGWTPAIWEETQYF. CDR3 sequence (DNA): TGTGCCAGCAGCGGATGGACCCCGGCCATCTGGGAGGAGACCCAGTACTTC.

This clonotype was found a few times. The rearrangement links TRBV7-2 to TRBJ2-3; maybe TRBD2 (6 bases). CDR3 size: 16 residues. Between the trimmed V and J ends, which lost 1 base and 0 bases, there was a span of 11 bases. Germline V CDR1 and CDR2: SGHTA, FQGNSA. The CDR3 region is CASSLGSGSSTDTQYF. CDR3 nucleotide sequence: TGTGCCAGCAGCTTAGGCAGCGGGTCTAGCACAGATACGCAGTATTTT.

This clonotype has just a few counts. Here the CDR3 reads CASSEVRRGGYTF. CDR3 DNA: TGTGCCAGCAGTGAAGTGAGGCGTGGCGGCTACACCTTC. This sequence joins TRBV2 and TRBJ1-2; D not resolved. From germline, CDR1 is SNHLY and CDR2 FYNNEI. Trimming cost V 1 base and J 8 bases, with 11 bases left between them. This CDR3 has 13 residues.

This clonotype has a handful of counts. The chain employs TRBV9 and TRBJ2-7, with D uncertain. Between the trimmed V and J ends, which lost 3 bases and 5 bases, there was a span of 15 bases. The germline V gene encodes CDR1 SGDLS and CDR2 YYNGEE. The CDR3 runs 14 residues. The CDR3: CASSERLQPNEQYF. Here the CDR3 DNA reads TGTGCCAGCAGCGAACGTCTTCAGCCTAACGAGCAGTACTTC.

This clonotype came up many times. The chain recombines TRBV29-1 with TRBJ1-1, with D possibly TRBD1 on 5 matching bases. Trimming took 3 bases from V and 3 from J, leaving 11 bases between them. Germline V gene sequence: CDR1 SQVTM, CDR2 ANQGSEA. The CDR3 has 13 amino acids. In nucleotides, the CDR3 is TGCAGCGTTGATGGGGAGGGACACACTGAAGCTTTCTTT. Amino acids: CSVDGEGHTEAFF.

This clonotype was seen at least ten times. V usage is TRBV7-9 and J usage is TRBJ2-3; D remains ambiguous. V lost 6 bases and J 6 bases, leaving 10 bases between the germline ends. CDR3 size: 12 residues. CDR1 is SEHNR and CDR2 is FQNEAQ in the germline V gene (reference sequence). The chain's CDR3 is CASRPAEDTQYF. DNA for the CDR3: TGTGCCAGCAGACCAGCCGAGGATACGCAGTATTTT. Based on the CDR3 plus reference TRBV7-9 and TRBJ2-3, the full variable domain is DTGVSQNPRHKITKRGQNVTFRCDPISEHNRLYWYRQTLGQGPEFLTYFQNEAQLEKSRLLSDRFSAERPKGSFSTLEIQRTEQGDSAMYLCASRPAEDTQYFGPGTRLTVL.

The table lists this clonotype with a few counts. Germline and junction disagree at one end, which may indicate a read error. This chain links TRBV30 with TRBJ2-1; 8 nucleotides line up with TRBD2. The length of the CDR3 is 10 residues. Germline V gives CDR1 GTSNPN, CDR2 SVGIG (reference sequence). The CDR3 region has the DNA TGCGGGGGGGGCTACAATGAGCAGTTCTTC. Amino acids: CGGGYNEQFF. The variable domain in full, with the rest retrieved from reference TRBV30 and TRBJ2-1, is SQTIHQWPATLVQPVGSPLSLECTVEGTSNPNLYWYRQAAGRGLQLLFYSVGIGQISSEVPQNLSASRPQDRQFILSSKKLLLSDSGFYLCGGGYNEQFFGPGTRLTVL.